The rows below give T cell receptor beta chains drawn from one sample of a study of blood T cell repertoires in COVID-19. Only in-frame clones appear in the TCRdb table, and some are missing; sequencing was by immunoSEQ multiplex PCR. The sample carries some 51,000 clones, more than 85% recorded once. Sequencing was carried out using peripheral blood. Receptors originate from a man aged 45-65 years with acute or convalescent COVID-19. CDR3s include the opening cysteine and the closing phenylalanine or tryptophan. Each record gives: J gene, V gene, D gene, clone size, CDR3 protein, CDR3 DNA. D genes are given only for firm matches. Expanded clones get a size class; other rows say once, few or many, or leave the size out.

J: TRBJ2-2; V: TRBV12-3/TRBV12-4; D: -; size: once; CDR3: CASSLGITGELFF; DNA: TGTGCCAGCAGTTTAGGTATTACCGGGGAGCTGTTTTTT
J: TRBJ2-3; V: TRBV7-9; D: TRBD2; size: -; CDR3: CASSNRGGSTDTQYF; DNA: TGTGCCAGCAGCAACCGGGGGGGTAGCACAGATACGCAGTATTTT
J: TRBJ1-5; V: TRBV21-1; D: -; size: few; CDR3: CASSIQGSNQPQHF; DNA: TGTGCCAGCAGCATACAGGGGAGCAATCAGCCCCAGCATTTT
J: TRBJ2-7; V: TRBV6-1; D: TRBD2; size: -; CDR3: CASSEAGTSGPYEQYF; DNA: TGTGCCAGCAGTGAAGCGGGGACTAGCGGCCCTTACGAGCAGTACTTC
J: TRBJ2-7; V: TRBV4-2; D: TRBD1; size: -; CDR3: CASSQSGTGTSYEQYF; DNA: TGTGCCAGCAGCCAATCCGGGACAGGGACCTCCTACGAGCAGTACTTC
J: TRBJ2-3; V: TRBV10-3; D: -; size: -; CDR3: CAISEEPQVLSTDTQYF; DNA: TGTGCCATCAGTGAGGAACCACAGGTCCTTAGCACAGATACGCAGTATTTT
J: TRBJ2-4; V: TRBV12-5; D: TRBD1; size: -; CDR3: CASGTTGDAKNIQYF; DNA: TGTGCTAGTGGTACCACAGGGGACGCCAAAAACATTCAGTACTTC
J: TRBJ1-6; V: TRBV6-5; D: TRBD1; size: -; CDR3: CASGVRDSNSPLHF; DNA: TGTGCCAGCGGGGTCCGGGACAGTAATTCACCCCTCCACTTT
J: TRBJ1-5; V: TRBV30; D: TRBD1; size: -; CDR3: CAWRQGNNQPQHF; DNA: TGTGCCTGGAGACAGGGGAACAATCAGCCCCAGCATTTT
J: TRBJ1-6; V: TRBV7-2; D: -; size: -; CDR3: CASSPHMKLDNSPLHF; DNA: TGTGCCAGCAGCCCCCATATGAAGTTAGATAATTCACCCCTCCACTTT
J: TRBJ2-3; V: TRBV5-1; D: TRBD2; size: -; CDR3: CASSFNLGGGSTDTQYF; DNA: TGCGCCAGCAGCTTCAATCTCGGCGGGGGTAGCACAGATACGCAGTATTTT
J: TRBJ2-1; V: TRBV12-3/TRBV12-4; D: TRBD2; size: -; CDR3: CASSRGVHEQFF; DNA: TGTGCCAGCAGCCGGGGGGTCCATGAGCAGTTCTTC
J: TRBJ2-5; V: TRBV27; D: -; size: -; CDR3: CASRNRLDFGPETQYF; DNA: TGTGCCAGCAGAAACAGACTAGATTTCGGTCCAGAGACCCAGTACTTC
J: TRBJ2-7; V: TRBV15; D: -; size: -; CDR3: CATSRPGSSYEQYF; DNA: TGTGCCACCAGCAGGCCCGGGAGCTCCTACGAGCAGTACTTC
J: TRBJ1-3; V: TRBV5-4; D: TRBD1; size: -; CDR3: CASSEQGDSGNTIYF; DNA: TGTGCCAGCAGCGAGCAGGGGGACTCTGGAAACACCATATATTTT
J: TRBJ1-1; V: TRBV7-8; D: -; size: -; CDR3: CASSSRQNTEAFF; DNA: TGTGCCAGCAGCTCCCGACAGAACACTGAAGCTTTCTTT
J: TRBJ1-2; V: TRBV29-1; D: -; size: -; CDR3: CSGITGEGYTF; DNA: TGCAGCGGGATTACAGGAGAGGGCTACACCTTC
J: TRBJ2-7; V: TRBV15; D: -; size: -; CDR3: CATSSARSGHLFYEQYF; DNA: TGTGCCACCAGCAGCGCCAGATCCGGACATCTATTCTACGAGCAGTACTTC
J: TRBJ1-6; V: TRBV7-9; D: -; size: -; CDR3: CASTRYGGIESYNSPLHF; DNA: TGTGCCAGCACCAGATACGGGGGGATTGAGTCCTATAATTCACCCCTCCACTTT
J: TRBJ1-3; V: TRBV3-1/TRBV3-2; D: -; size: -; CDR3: CASSQVSGFGNTIYF; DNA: TGTGCCAGCAGCCAAGTGTCAGGGTTTGGAAACACCATATATTTT
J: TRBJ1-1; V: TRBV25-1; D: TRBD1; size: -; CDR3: CASSDSKGAMNTEAFF; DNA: TGTGCCAGCAGTGACTCTAAGGGGGCTATGAACACTGAAGCTTTCTTT
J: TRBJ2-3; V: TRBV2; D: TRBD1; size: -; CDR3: CASSGRQGRTITDTQYF; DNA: TGTGCCAGCAGTGGGAGACAGGGGCGAACCATCACAGATACGCAGTATTTT
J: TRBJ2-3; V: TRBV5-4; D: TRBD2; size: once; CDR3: CASGPRGVTDTQYF; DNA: TGTGCCAGCGGACCACGGGGGGTCACAGATACGCAGTATTTT
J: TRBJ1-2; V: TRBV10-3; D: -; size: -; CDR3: CAISESTNYGYTF; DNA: TGTGCCATCAGTGAATCAACAAACTATGGCTACACCTTC
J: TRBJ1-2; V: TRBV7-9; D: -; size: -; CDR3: CATRSEQGYGYTF; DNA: TGTGCCACCCGATCCGAACAGGGTTATGGCTACACCTTC
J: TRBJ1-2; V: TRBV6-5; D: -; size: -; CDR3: CASSPHEVYGYTF; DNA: TGTGCCAGCAGTCCACACGAGGTCTATGGCTACACCTTC
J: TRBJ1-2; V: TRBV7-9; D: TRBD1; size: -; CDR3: CASSEGQFNGYTF; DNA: TGTGCCAGCAGCGAGGGACAGTTTAATGGCTACACCTTC
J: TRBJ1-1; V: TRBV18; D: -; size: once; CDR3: CASSPDSGIAEAFF; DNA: TGTGCCAGCTCCCCTGATAGCGGTATCGCTGAAGCTTTCTTT
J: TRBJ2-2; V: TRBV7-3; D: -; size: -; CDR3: CASSLSLPVNTGELFF; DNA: TGTGCCAGCAGCTTAAGTTTGCCAGTTAACACCGGGGAGCTGTTTTTT
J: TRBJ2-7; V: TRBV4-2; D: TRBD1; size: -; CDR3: CASSQLTGGDEQYF; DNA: TGTGCCAGCAGCCAACTGACAGGGGGGGACGAGCAGTACTTC
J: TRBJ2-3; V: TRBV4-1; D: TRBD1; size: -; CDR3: CASSQDWQGALKLDTQYF; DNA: TGCGCCAGCAGCCAAGATTGGCAGGGGGCGTTAAAATTAGATACGCAGTATTTT
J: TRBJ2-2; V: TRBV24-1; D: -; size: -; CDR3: CATSDRLNREGLFF; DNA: TGTGCCACCAGTGACCGTCTCAACAGGGAAGGGCTGTTTTTT
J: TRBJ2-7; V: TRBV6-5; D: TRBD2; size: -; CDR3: CASRQTSGGAYEQYF; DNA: TGTGCCAGCAGGCAGACTAGCGGGGGGGCCTACGAGCAGTACTTC
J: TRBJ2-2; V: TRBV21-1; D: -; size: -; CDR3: CASSCRGVPPGELFF; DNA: TGTGCCAGCAGTTGCAGGGGTGTCCCCCCTGGGGAGCTGTTTTTT
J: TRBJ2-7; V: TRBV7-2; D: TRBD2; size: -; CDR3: CASSRATSGAHEQYF; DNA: TGTGCCAGCAGCCGCGCGACTAGCGGGGCTCACGAGCAGTACTTC
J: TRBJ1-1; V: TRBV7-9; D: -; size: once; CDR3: CASSPGQGLDTEAFF; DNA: TGTGCCAGCAGCCCAGGCCAGGGGCTTGACACTGAAGCTTTCTTT
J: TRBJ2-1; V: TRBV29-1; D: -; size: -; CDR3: CSVGRTYNEQFF; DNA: TGCAGCGTTGGGCGGACCTACAATGAGCAGTTCTTC
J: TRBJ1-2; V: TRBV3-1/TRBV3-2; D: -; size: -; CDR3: CASSQDHRAYTF; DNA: TGTGCCAGCAGCCAAGACCACAGGGCCTACACCTTC
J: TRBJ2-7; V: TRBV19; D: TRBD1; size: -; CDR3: CASSITGTGVLEQYF; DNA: TGTGCCAGTAGTATAACCGGGACAGGTGTATTGGAGCAGTACTTC
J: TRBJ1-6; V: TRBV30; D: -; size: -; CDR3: CAWSPPIASSYNSPLHF; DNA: TGTGCCTGGAGTCCCCCGATAGCGAGCTCCTATAATTCACCCCTCCACTTT
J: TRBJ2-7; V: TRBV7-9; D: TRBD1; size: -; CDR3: CASSFRPGQYYEQYF; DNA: TGTGCCAGCAGTTTTCGTCCGGGACAGTACTACGAGCAGTACTTC
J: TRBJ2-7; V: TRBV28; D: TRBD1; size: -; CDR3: CASNFDRASDEQYF; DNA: TGTGCCAGCAACTTCGACAGGGCCAGCGACGAGCAGTACTTC
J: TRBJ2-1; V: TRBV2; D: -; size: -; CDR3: CASKLSEARAYEQFF; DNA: TGTGCCAGCAAGTTATCCGAGGCCAGGGCGTATGAGCAGTTCTTC
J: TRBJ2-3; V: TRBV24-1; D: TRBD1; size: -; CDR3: CATSDPGQPTDTQYF; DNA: TGTGCCACCAGTGATCCGGGACAGCCCACAGATACGCAGTATTTT
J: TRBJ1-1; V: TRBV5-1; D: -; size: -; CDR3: CASSYREGSGGTEAFF; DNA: TGCGCCAGCAGCTACAGGGAGGGGTCCGGTGGCACTGAAGCTTTCTTT
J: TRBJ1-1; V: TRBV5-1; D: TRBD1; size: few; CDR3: CASSPTGQGKNEAFF; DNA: TGCGCCAGCAGCCCAACGGGACAGGGTAAAAATGAAGCTTTCTTT
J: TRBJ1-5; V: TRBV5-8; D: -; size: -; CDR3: CASSLGGAWGNQPQHF; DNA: TGTGCCAGCAGCTTGGGGGGAGCGTGGGGCAATCAGCCCCAGCATTTT
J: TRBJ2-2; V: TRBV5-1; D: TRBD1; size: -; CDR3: CASSFQGATGELFF; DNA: TGCGCCAGCAGCTTTCAGGGGGCAACCGGGGAGCTGTTTTTT
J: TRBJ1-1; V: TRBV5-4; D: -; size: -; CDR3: CASSLSRTENTEAFF; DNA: TGTGCCAGCAGCTTGAGCCGGACAGAGAACACTGAAGCTTTCTTT
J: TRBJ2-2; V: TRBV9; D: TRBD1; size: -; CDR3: CASSTGTANTGELFF; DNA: TGTGCCAGCTCAACCGGGACAGCGAACACCGGGGAGCTGTTTTTT
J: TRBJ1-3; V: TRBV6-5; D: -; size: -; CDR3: CASSYSRPPGNTIYF; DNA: TGTGCCAGCAGTTACTCGAGGCCTCCTGGAAACACCATATATTTT
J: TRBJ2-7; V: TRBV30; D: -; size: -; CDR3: CAWTGTTTEQYF; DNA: TGTGCCTGGACCGGGACAACCACCGAGCAGTACTTC
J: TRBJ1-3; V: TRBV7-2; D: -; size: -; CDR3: CASSLARNTIYF; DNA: TGTGCCAGCAGCTTAGCCAGGAACACCATATATTTT
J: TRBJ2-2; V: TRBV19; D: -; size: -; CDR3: CASSPPPTGELFF; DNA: TGTGCCAGTTCTCCCCCTCCCACCGGGGAGCTGTTTTTT